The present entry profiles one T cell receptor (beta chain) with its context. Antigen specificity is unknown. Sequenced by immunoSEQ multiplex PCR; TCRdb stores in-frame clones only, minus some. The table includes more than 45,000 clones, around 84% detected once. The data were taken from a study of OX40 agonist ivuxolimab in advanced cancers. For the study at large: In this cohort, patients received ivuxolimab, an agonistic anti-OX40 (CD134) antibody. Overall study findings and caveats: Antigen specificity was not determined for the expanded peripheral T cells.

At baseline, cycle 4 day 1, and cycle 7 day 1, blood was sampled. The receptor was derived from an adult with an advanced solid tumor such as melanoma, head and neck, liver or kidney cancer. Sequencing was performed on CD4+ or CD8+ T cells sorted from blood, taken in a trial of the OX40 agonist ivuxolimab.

The DNA for the CDR3 is TGTGCCAGCAGTGAACTAGCGGGTAGCACAGATACGCAGTATTTT. The encoded protein is CASSELAGSTDTQYF. V and J are TRBV6-1 and TRBJ2-3, with 8 bases fitting TRBD2. The CDR3 runs to 15 residues. The germline gives CDR1 MNHNS, CDR2 SASEGT. V was pared by 2 bases and J by 0 bases, with 1 base of the junction left unmatched.